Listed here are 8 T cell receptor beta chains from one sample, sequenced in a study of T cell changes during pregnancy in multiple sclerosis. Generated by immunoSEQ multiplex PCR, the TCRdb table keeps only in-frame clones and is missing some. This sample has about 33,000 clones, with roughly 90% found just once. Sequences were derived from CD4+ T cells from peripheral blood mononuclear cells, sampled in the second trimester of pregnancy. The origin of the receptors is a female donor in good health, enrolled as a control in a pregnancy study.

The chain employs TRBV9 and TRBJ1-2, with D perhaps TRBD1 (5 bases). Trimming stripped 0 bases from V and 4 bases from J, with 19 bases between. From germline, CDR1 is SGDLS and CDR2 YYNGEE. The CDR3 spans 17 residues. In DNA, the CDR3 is TGTGCCAGCAGCGTAGACGGCCAAGGGGCCCTCTTCTATGGCTACACCTTC. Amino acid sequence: CASSVDGQGALFYGYTF.

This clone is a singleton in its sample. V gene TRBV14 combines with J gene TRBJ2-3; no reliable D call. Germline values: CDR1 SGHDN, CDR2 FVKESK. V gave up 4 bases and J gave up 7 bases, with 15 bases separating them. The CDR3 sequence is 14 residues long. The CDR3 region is CASSRAGAENTQYF. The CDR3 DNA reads TGTGCCAGCAGCCGAGCAGGTGCCGAGAATACGCAGTATTTT.

As DNA, the CDR3 is TGTGCCAGCAGCGAGGAGCCCTCTCGGTCCTACGAGCAGTACTTC. Protein: CASSEEPSRSYEQYF. The V and J genes are TRBV6-1 and TRBJ2-7; D is uncertain. V lost 6 bases, J lost 1 base, and 16 bases lay in between. CDR1 and CDR2 (germline): MNHNS, SASEGT. CDR3 length equals 15 residues.

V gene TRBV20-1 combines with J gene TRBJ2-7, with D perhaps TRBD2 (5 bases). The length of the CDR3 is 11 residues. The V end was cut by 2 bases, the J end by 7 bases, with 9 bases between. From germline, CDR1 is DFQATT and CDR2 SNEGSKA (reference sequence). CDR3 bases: TGCAGTGCTAGAACCCCGGGGGAGCAGTACTTC. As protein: CSARTPGEQYF.

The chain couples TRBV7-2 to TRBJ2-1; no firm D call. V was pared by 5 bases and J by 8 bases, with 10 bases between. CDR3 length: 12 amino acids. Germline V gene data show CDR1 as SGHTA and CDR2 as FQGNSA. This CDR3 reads CASSQTAHEQFF. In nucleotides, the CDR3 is TGTGCCAGCAGCCAGACTGCCCATGAGCAGTTCTTC.

CDR3 coding DNA: TGTGCCAGTCGCCCTAGCGGGGGCCAAGGGACAGATACGCAGTATTTT. Encoded protein: CASRPSGGQGTDTQYF. This chain uses TRBV19 with TRBJ2-3; 10 bases align to TRBD2. The CDR3 is made up of 16 amino acids. V shed 8 bases, J shed 3 bases, and the junction held 11 bases outside the gene matches. The germline gives CDR1 LNHDA, CDR2 SQIVND (reference sequence). Supplemented by reference TRBV19 and TRBJ2-3, the full variable domain reads DGGITQSPKYLFRKEGQNVTLSCEQNLNHDAMYWYRQDPGQGLRLIYYSQIVNDFQKGDIAEGYSVSREKKESFPLTVTSAQKNPTAFYLCASRPSGGQGTDTQYFGPGTRLTVL.

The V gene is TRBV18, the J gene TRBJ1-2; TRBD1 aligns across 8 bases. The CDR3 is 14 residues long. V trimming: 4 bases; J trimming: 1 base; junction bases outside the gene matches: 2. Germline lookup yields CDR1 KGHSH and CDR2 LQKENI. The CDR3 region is CASSLDRGNYGYTF. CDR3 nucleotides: TGTGCCAGCTCACTCGACAGGGGTAACTATGGCTACACCTTC.

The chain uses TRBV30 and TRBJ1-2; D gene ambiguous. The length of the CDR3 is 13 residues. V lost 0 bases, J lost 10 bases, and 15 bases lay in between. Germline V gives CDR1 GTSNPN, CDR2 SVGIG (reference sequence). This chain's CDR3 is CAWSVLPGNYYTF. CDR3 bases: TGTGCCTGGAGTGTACTGCCGGGGAACTACTACACCTTC.